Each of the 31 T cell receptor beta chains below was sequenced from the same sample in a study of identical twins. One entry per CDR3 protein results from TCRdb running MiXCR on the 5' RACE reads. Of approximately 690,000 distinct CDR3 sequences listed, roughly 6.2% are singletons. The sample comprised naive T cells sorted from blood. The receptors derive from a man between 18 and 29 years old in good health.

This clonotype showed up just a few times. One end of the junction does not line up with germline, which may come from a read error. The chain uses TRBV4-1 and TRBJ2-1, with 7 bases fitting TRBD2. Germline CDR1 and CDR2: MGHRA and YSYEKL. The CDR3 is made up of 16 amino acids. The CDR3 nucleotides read TGCGCCAGCAGCTTCCGCCAGACTAGCTCCGACAATGAGCAGTTCTTC. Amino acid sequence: CASSFRQTSSDNEQFF.

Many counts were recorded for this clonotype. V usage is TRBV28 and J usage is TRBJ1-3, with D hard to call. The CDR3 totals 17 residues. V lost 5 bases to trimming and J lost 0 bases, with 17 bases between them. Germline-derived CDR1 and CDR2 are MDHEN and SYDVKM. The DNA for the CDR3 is TGTGCCAGCAGTCCCACGGACCCCGGGAACTCTGGAAACACCATATATTTT. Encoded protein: CASSPTDPGNSGNTIYF.

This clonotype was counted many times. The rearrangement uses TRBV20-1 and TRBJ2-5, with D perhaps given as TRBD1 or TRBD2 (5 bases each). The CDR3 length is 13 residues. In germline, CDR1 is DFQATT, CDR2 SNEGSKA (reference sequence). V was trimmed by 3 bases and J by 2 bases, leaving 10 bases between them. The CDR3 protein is CSARGTTQETQYF. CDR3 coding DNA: TGCAGTGCTAGGGGGACCACTCAAGAGACCCAGTACTTC.

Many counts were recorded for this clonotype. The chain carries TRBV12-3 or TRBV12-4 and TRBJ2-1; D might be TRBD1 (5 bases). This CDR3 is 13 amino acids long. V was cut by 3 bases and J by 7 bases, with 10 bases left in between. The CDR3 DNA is TGTGCCAGCAGTTTCTCATCAGGGAATGAGCAGTTCTTC. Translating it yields CASSFSSGNEQFF.

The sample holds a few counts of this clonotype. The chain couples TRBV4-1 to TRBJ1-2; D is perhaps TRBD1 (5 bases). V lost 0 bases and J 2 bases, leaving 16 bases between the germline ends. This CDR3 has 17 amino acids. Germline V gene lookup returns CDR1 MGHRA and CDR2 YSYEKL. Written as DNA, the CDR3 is TGCGCCAGCAGCCAAGATTGGGGCAGGGAAGGAAACTATGGCTACACCTTC. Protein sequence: CASSQDWGREGNYGYTF.

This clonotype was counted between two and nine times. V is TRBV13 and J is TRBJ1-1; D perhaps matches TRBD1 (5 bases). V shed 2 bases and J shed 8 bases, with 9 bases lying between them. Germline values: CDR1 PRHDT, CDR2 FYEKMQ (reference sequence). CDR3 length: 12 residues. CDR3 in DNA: TGTGCCAGCAGCTTACCGGGGCCCGAAGCTTTCTTT. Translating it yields CASSLPGPEAFF.

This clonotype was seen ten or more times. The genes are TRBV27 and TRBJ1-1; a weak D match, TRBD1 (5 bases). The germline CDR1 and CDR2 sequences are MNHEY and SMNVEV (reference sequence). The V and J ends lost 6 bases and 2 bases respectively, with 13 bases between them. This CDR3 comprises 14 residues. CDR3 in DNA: TGTGCCAGCAGGGTGGGCAGGGAAAACACTGAAGCTTTCTTT. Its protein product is CASRVGRENTEAFF.

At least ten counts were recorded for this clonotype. CDR3 residues: CASSGRLAGSYEQYF. DNA for the CDR3: TGCGCCAGCAGCGGACGACTAGCGGGTTCCTACGAGCAGTACTTC. J is TRBJ2-7 and V is TRBV5-1; TRBD2 matches at 10 bases. The V segment lost 4 bases and the J segment 1 base; nucleotides outside the gene matches: 5. The CDR3 spans 15 residues. Germline V CDR1 and CDR2: SGHRS, YFSETQ.

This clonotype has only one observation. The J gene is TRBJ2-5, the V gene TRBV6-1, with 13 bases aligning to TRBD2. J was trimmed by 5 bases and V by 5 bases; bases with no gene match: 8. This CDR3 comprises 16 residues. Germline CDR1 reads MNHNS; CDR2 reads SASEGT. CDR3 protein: CASSPRTSGSYETQYF. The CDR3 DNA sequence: TGTGCCAGCAGTCCCCGGACTAGCGGGAGTTATGAGACCCAGTACTTC.

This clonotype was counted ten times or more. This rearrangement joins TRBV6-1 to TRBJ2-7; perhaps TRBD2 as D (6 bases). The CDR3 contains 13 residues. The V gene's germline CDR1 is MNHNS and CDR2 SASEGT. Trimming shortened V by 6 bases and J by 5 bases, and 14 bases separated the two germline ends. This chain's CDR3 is CASSGERAHEQYV. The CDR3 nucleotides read TGTGCCAGCAGCGGGGAGCGGGCCCACGAGCAGTACGTC.

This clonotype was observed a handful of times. This chain's CDR3 is CASSLGAGGPTDTQYF. The CDR3 DNA sequence: TGCGCCAGCAGCTTAGGAGCGGGAGGGCCAACAGATACGCAGTATTTT. V and J are TRBV5-1 and TRBJ2-3, with 10 bases identical to TRBD2. The V segment lost 2 bases and the J segment 3 bases; nucleotides outside the gene matches: 6. The CDR3 contains 16 residues. Germline values: CDR1 SGHRS, CDR2 YFSETQ.

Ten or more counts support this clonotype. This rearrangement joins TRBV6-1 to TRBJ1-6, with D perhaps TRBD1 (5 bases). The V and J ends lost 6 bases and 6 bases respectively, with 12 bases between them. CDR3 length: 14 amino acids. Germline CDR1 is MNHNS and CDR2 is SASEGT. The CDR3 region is CASRTGGPNSPLHF. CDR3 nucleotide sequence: TGTGCCAGCAGGACTGGGGGTCCTAATTCACCCCTCCACTTT.

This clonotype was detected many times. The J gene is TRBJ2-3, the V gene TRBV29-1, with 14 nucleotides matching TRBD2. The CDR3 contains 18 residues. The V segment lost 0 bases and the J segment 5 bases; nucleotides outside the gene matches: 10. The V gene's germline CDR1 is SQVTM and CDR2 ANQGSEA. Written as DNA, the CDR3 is TGCAGCGTTGAAGATCACCCCCGACTAGCGGGAGGGAAAGATACGCAGTATTTT. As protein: CSVEDHPRLAGGKDTQYF.

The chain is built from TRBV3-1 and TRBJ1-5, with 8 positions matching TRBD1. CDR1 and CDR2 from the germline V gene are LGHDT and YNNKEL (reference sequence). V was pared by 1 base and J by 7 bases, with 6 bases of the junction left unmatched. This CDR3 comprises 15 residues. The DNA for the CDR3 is TGTGCCAGCAGCCAAGGGACAGGGAGAAAGCAGCCCCAGCATTTT. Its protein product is CASSQGTGRKQPQHF. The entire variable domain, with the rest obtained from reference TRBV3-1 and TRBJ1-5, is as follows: DTAVSQTPKYLVTQMGNDKSIKCEQNLGHDTMYWYKQDSKKFLKIMFSYNNKELIINETVPNRFSPKSPDKAHLNLHINSLELGDSAVYFCASSQGTGRKQPQHFGDGTRLSIL.

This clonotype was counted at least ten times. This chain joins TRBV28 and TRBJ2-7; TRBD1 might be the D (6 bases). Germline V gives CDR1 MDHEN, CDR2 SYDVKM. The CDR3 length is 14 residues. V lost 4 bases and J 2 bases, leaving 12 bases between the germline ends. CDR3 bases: TGTGCCAGCAGTTCCTACAGGGTCCCCTACGAGCAGTACTTC. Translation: CASSSYRVPYEQYF.

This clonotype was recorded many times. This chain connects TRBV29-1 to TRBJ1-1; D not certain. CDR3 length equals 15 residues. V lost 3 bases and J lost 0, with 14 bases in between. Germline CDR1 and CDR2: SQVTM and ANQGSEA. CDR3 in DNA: TGCAGCGTTGATCCCCTGCAGTCCTTGAACACTGAAGCTTTCTTT. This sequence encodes CSVDPLQSLNTEAFF.

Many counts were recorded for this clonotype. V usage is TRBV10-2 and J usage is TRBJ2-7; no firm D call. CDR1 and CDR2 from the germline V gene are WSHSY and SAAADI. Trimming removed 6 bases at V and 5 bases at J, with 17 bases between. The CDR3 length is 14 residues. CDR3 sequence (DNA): TGCGCCAGCAGCTCTTGGTCCGGGTCGCACGAGCAGTACGTC. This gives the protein CASSSWSGSHEQYV.

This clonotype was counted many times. The CDR3 protein is CASSQVTLGSGTQYF. The CDR3 nucleotides read TGTGCCAGCAGCCAAGTGACGTTAGGGTCTGGGACCCAGTACTTC. The rearrangement links TRBV3-1 to TRBJ2-5; D gene unclear. This CDR3 is built from 15 residues. Trimming removed 1 base at V and 7 bases at J, with 16 bases between. CDR1 and CDR2 (germline): LGHDT, YNNKEL (reference sequence).

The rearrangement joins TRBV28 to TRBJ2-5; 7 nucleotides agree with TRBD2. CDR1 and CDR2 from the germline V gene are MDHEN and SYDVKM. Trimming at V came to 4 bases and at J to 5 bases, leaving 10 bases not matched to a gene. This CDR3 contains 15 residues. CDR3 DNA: TGTGCCAGCAGTTATCGGAGCGGGATTTCGGAGACCCAGTACTTC. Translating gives CASSYRSGISETQYF.

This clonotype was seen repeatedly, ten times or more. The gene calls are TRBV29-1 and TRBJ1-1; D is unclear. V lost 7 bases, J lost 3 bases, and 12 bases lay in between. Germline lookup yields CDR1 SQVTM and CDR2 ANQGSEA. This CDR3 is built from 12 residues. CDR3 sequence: CSGILGDTEAFF. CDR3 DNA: TGCAGCGGGATCCTTGGGGACACTGAAGCTTTCTTT.

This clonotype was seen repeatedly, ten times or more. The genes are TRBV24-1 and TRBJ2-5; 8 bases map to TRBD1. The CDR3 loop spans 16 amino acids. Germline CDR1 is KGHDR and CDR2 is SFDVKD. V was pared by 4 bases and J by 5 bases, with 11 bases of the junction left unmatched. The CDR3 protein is CATSDRRTGWRETQYF. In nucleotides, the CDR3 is TGTGCCACCAGTGACCGGCGGACAGGGTGGCGGGAGACCCAGTACTTC.

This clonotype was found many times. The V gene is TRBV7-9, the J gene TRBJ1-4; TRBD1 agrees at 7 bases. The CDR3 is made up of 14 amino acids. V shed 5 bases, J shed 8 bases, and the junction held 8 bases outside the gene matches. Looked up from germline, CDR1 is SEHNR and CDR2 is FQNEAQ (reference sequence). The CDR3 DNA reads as TGTGCCAGCAGCCAACGACAGGGTGGAGAAAAACTGTTTTTT. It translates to CASSQRQGGEKLFF.

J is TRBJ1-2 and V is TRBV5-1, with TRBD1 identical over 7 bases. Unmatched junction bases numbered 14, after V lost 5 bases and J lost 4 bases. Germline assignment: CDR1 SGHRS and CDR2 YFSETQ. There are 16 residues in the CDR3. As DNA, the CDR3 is TGCGCCAGCAGTTGGGGCCCGACAGGGTCGGGCTATGGCTACACCTTC. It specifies CASSWGPTGSGYGYTF.

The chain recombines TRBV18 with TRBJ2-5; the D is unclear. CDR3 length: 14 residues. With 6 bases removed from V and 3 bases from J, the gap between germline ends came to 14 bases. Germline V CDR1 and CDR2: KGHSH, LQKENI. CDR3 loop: CASSPQQQKETQYF. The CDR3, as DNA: TGTGCCAGCTCCCCCCAACAGCAGAAAGAGACCCAGTACTTC.

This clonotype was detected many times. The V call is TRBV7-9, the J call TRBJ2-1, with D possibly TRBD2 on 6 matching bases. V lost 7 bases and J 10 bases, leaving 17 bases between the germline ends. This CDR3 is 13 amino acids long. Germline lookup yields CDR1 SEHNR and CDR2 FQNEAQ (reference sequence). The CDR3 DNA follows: TGTGCCAGCATCATCGGGACTCCCGGGGAGCAGTTCTTC. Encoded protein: CASIIGTPGEQFF. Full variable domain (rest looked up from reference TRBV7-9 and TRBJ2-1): DTGVSQNPRHKITKRGQNVTFRCDPISEHNRLYWYRQTLGQGPEFLTYFQNEAQLEKSRLLSDRFSAERPKGSFSTLEIQRTEQGDSAMYLCASIIGTPGEQFFGPGTRLTVL.

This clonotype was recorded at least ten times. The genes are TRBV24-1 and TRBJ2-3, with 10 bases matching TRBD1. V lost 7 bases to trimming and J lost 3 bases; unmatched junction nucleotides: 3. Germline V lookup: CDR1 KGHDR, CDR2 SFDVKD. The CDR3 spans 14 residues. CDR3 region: CATRPGQGTDTQYF. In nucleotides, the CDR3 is TGTGCCACCAGACCGGGACAGGGGACAGATACGCAGTATTTT.

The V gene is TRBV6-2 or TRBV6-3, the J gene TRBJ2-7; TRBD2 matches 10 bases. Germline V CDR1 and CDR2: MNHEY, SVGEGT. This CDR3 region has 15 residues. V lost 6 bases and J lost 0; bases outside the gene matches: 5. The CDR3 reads CASSSLAGASYEQYF. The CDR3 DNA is TGTGCCAGCAGCTCCCTAGCGGGAGCCTCCTACGAGCAGTACTTC.

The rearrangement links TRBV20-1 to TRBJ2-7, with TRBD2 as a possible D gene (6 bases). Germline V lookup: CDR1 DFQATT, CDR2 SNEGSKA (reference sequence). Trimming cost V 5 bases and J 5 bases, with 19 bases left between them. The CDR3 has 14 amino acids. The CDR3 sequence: CSASPEPRGHEQYF. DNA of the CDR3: TGCAGTGCTTCCCCTGAACCGCGGGGTCACGAGCAGTACTTC.

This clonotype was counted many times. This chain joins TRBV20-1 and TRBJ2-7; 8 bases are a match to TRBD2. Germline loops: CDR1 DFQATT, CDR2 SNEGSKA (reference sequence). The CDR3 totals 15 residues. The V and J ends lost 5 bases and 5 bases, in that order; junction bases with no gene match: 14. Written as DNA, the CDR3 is TGCAGTGCTGCCCCTCTTAGCGGGAAACCTCACGAGCAGTACGTC. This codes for CSAAPLSGKPHEQYV.

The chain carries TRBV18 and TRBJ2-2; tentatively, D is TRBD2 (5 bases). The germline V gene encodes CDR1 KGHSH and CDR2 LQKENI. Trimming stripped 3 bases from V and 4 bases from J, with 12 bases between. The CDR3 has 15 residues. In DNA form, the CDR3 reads TGTGCCAGCTCACCCCGGGGTGTTGCCACCGGGGAGCTGTTTTTT. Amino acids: CASSPRGVATGELFF.

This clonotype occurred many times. The CDR3 DNA follows: TGTGCCAGCAGTGTTGCCAGGATTACAGATACGCAGTATTTT. Its protein product is CASSVARITDTQYF. This chain connects TRBV25-1 to TRBJ2-3, with D unresolved. Germline-derived CDR1 and CDR2 are MGHDK and SYGVNS. This CDR3 has 14 residues. The V and J ends lost 4 bases and 3 bases respectively, with 11 bases between them.